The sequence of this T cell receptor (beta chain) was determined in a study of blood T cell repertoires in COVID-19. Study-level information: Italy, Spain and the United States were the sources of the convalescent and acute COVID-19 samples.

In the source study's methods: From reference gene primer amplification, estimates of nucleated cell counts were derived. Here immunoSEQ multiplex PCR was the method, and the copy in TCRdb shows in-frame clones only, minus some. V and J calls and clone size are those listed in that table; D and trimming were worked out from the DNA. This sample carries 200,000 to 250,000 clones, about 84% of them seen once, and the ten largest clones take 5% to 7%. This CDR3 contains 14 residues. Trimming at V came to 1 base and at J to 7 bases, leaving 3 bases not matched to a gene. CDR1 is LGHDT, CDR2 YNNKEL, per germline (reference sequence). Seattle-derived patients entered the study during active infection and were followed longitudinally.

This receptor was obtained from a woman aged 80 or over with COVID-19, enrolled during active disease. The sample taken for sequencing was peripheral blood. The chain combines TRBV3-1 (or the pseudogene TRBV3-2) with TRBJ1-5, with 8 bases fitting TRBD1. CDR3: CASSQGTGSQPQHF. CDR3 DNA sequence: TGTGCCAGCAGCCAAGGGACAGGGTCCCAGCCCCAGCATTTT.